Each of the 29 T cell receptor beta chains below was sequenced from the same sample in a study of control samples from healthy donors and cancer patients. The assay was immunoSEQ multiplex PCR, and TCRdb's table has in-frame clones only and misses some. The sample yields 85,000 to 95,000 clones, more than 85% seen once. The specimen sequenced was blood. All receptors derive from a woman under 40 in good health.

This clone is a singleton in its sample. The chain couples TRBV19 to TRBJ2-3; 7 nucleotides align to TRBD1. With V trimmed by 6 bases and J by 5 bases, 5 bases remained unmatched. The CDR3 runs 13 residues. The V gene's germline CDR1 is LNHDA and CDR2 SQIVND (reference sequence). CDR3 nucleotides: TGTGCCAGTAGGACGACAGGGCTAGATACGCAGTATTTT. Protein sequence: CASRTTGLDTQYF.

The J gene is TRBJ1-5, the V gene TRBV7-2; no reliable D call. V lost 0 bases, J lost 3 bases, and 12 bases lay in between. The CDR3 totals 16 residues. CDR1 is SGHTA, CDR2 FQGNSA, per germline. DNA for the CDR3: TGTGCCAGCAGCTTAGCGCGTGGGGTCCTCAATCAGCCCCAGCATTTT. It encodes CASSLARGVLNQPQHF.

The chain has TRBV30 and TRBJ1-6; D gene unclear. The CDR3 covers 12 residues. CDR1 and CDR2 (germline): GTSNPN, SVGIG (reference sequence). V lost 1 base, J lost 9 bases, and 7 bases lay in between. The CDR3 spells CAWSGVSSPLHF. The CDR3, as DNA: TGTGCCTGGAGTGGTGTAAGTTCACCCCTCCACTTT. Complete variable domain (other parts from reference TRBV30 and TRBJ1-6): SQTIHQWPATLVQPVGSPLSLECTVEGTSNPNLYWYRQAAGRGLQLLFYSVGIGQISSEVPQNLSASRPQDRQFILSSKKLLLSDSGFYLCAWSGVSSPLHFGNGTRLTVT.

The chain couples TRBV20-1 to TRBJ2-5, with 7 bases that match TRBD2. CDR3 size: 17 residues. Germline V lookup: CDR1 DFQATT, CDR2 SNEGSKA (reference sequence). The V segment lost 3 bases and the J segment 2 bases; nucleotides outside the gene matches: 15. CDR3 DNA sequence: TGCAGTGCTAGTACAGGACACGGGCGGGAGTGGCAAGAGACCCAGTACTTC. It translates to CSASTGHGREWQETQYF.

This clone occurred a few times. The chain uses TRBV29-1 and TRBJ1-5; a weak D match, TRBD1 (5 bases). The CDR3 consists of 12 residues. Trimming left V 6 bases short and J 0 bases short, with 6 bases between. Germline CDR1 and CDR2: SQVTM and ANQGSEA. This CDR3 is CSVGDSNQPQHF. The DNA for the CDR3 is TGCAGCGTGGGGGATAGCAATCAGCCCCAGCATTTT.

The rearrangement links TRBV29-1 to TRBJ2-7, with D possibly TRBD1 on 5 matching bases. Germline CDR1 and CDR2: SQVTM and ANQGSEA. The length of the CDR3 is 12 residues. The V end lost 5 bases, the J end lost 4 bases, and 12 bases lay between the germline ends. Here the CDR3 reads CSVKPREYEQYF. CDR3 nucleotides: TGCAGCGTTAAGCCCAGGGAATACGAGCAGTACTTC.

This chain links TRBV5-1 with TRBJ2-7, with D tentatively TRBD1 (6 bases). The V end lost 4 bases, the J end lost 3 bases, and 14 bases lay between the germline ends. Germline lookup yields CDR1 SGHRS and CDR2 YFSETQ. The CDR3 spans 14 residues. CDR3 region: CASSLPDSNYEQYF. The CDR3 nucleotides are TGCGCCAGCAGCCTTCCGGACAGTAACTACGAGCAGTACTTC.

A few counts support this clone. V is TRBV18 and J is TRBJ2-5, with 7 bases lining up with TRBD1. The CDR3 covers 13 residues. Trimming at V came to 8 bases and at J to 1 base, leaving 4 bases not matched to a gene. CDR1 and CDR2 (germline): KGHSH, LQKENI. This CDR3 reads CASTQGIQETQYF. CDR3 coding DNA: TGTGCCAGCACACAGGGGATCCAAGAGACCCAGTACTTC.

The chain links TRBV28 to TRBJ1-2, with D maybe TRBD1 (6 bases). The V end lost 3 bases, the J end lost 12 bases, and 14 bases lay between the germline ends. Germline V gene lookup returns CDR1 MDHEN and CDR2 SYDVKM. There are 12 residues in the CDR3. The CDR3, as DNA: TGTGCCAGCAGTTTGTCTCAGGGGCGGCACACCTTC. Protein sequence: CASSLSQGRHTF.

The chain combines TRBV28 with TRBJ1-6; D possibly corresponds to TRBD1 (5 bases). The length of the CDR3 is 15 residues. Between the trimmed V and J ends, which lost 5 bases and 10 bases, there was a span of 18 bases. Germline V gene sequence: CDR1 MDHEN, CDR2 SYDVKM. Written as DNA, the CDR3 is TGTGCCAGCAGTGATAGGGGAACCTTACAATCACCCCTCCACTTT. Amino acid sequence: CASSDRGTLQSPLHF.

This chain joins TRBV12-3 or TRBV12-4 and TRBJ1-1, with TRBD1 matching over 7 bases. V lost 7 bases and J lost 6; bases outside the gene matches: 5. The CDR3 spans 12 residues. The CDR3 coding sequence is TGTGCCAGCACCTTCGGGACAGCTGAAGCTTTCTTT. Protein product: CASTFGTAEAFF.

This chain joins TRBV6-1 and TRBJ2-3, with 8 nucleotides matching TRBD2. This CDR3 region has 19 residues. Per germline, CDR1 MNHNS and CDR2 SASEGT. J was trimmed by 7 bases and V by 2 bases; bases with no gene match: 20. CDR3 nucleotide sequence: TGTGCCAGCAGTGAAAAGCTAGCGGGCCAGTTGGAGTGGGTCTATACGCAGTATTTT. Translated: CASSEKLAGQLEWVYTQYF.

The J gene is TRBJ1-2, the V gene TRBV7-9; possibly TRBD1 for D (5 bases). V was pared by 4 bases and J by 1 base, with 16 bases between. The germline V gene has CDR1 SEHNR and CDR2 FQNEAQ (reference sequence). The CDR3 consists of 16 residues. The CDR3 DNA reads as TGTGCCAGCAGCTACGCCGGGACGCTCATTAACTATGGCTACACCTTC. It specifies CASSYAGTLINYGYTF.

The V and J genes are TRBV28 and TRBJ1-5; no clear D. CDR1 and CDR2 from the germline V gene are MDHEN and SYDVKM. V was trimmed by 3 bases and J by 2 bases, leaving 5 bases between them. This CDR3 spans 13 amino acids. In DNA form, the CDR3 reads TGTGCCAGCAGTTTTTGGGGCAATCAGCCCCAGCATTTT. This translates into CASSFWGNQPQHF.

This chain uses TRBV11-2 with TRBJ1-5; TRBD1 might be the D (5 bases). CDR1 SGHAT and CDR2 FQNNGV come from the germline V gene. The CDR3 runs 14 residues. Trimming pared 5 bases from V and 4 bases from J, leaving 12 bases between. The CDR3 loop reads CASSPGLGNQPQHF. In DNA, the CDR3 is TGTGCCAGCAGCCCAGGGCTTGGAAATCAGCCCCAGCATTTT. The complete variable domain, with remaining parts taken from reference TRBV11-2 and TRBJ1-5, reads EAGVAQSPRYKIIEKRQSVAFWCNPISGHATLYWYQQILGQGPKLLIQFQNNGVVDDSQLPKDRFSAERLKGVDSTLKIQPAKLEDSAVYLCASSPGLGNQPQHFGDGTRLSIL.

The chain employs TRBV7-2 and TRBJ1-4; 7 bases fit TRBD1. Germline loops: CDR1 SGHTA, CDR2 FQGNSA. V lost 4 bases and J lost 5; bases outside the gene matches: 7. The CDR3 totals 15 residues. The CDR3 sequence: CASSSRQGWNEKLFF. CDR3 nucleotide sequence: TGTGCCAGCAGCTCCCGACAGGGATGGAATGAAAAACTGTTTTTT. The full variable domain, its missing parts supplied by reference TRBV7-2 and TRBJ1-4, is GAGVSQSPSNKVTEKGKDVELRCDPISGHTALYWYRQSLGQGLEFLIYFQGNSAPDKSGLPSDRFSAERTGGSVSTLTIQRTQQEDSAVYLCASSSRQGWNEKLFFGSGTQLSVL.

The V gene is TRBV6-5, the J gene TRBJ1-2, with 9 bases that match TRBD1. The V gene end was trimmed by 7 bases and the J gene end by 5 bases; junction bases not matched to a gene: 11. Germline-derived CDR1 and CDR2 are MNHEY and SVGAGI. This CDR3 has 15 residues. Written as DNA, the CDR3 is TGTGCCAGCACACCAGGGGACAGGGTTTTTTATGGCTACACCTTC. It is translated as CASTPGDRVFYGYTF.

This clone came up a few times. This chain connects TRBV28 to TRBJ1-1; TRBD1 matches at 7 bases. Germline values: CDR1 MDHEN, CDR2 SYDVKM. CDR3 size: 17 residues. Trimming cost V 5 bases and J 0 bases; bases outside gene matches: 12. CDR3 coding DNA: TGTGCCAGCAGTACTAGGACAGGTGAGGAGTTGAACACTGAAGCTTTCTTT. It is translated as CASSTRTGEELNTEAFF.

This chain uses TRBV5-1 with TRBJ1-1; D might be TRBD1 (5 bases). Per the germline V gene, CDR1 is SGHRS and CDR2 is YFSETQ. The CDR3 is made up of 17 amino acids. Deletions cut 5 bases from V and 0 bases from J, with 20 bases between. The CDR3: CASRPSYGGPMNTEAFF. Written as DNA, the CDR3 is TGCGCCAGCAGACCGTCCTACGGGGGACCCATGAACACTGAAGCTTTCTTT.

The chain couples TRBV3-1 (or the pseudogene TRBV3-2) to TRBJ2-2; D not certain. Germline lookup yields CDR1 LGHDT and CDR2 YNNKEL (reference sequence). Trimming stripped 2 bases from V and 3 bases from J, with 1 base between. CDR3 length equals 12 residues. This CDR3 is CASSQHTGELFF. CDR3 bases: TGTGCCAGCAGCCAACACACCGGGGAGCTGTTTTTT.

The chain joins TRBV28 to TRBJ2-7; weak D call: TRBD2 (7 bases). CDR3 length: 14 amino acids. Germline V gives CDR1 MDHEN, CDR2 SYDVKM. V was cut by 2 bases and J by 4 bases, with 12 bases left in between. CDR3 nucleotides: TGTGCCAGCAGTTTAAGGGGGGGCAGGTACGAGCAGTACTTC. Its translation: CASSLRGGRYEQYF.

The rearrangement joins TRBV5-1 to TRBJ2-1; maybe TRBD1 (6 bases). CDR1 and CDR2 (germline): SGHRS, YFSETQ. V was clipped by 4 bases and J by 6 bases, with 14 bases between them. The CDR3 runs 14 residues. The CDR3 reads CASSTTTGSNEQFF. CDR3 coding DNA: TGCGCCAGCAGCACCACGACAGGCAGCAATGAGCAGTTCTTC.

V usage is TRBV10-2 and J usage is TRBJ1-6; a weak D match, TRBD1 (5 bases). In germline, CDR1 is WSHSY, CDR2 SAAADI. Deletions cut 2 bases from V and 7 bases from J, with 9 bases between. CDR3 length equals 14 residues. Here the CDR3 DNA reads TGCGCCAGCAGTGAGGCGGGACCCAATTCACCCCTCCACTTT. Encoded protein: CASSEAGPNSPLHF.

This clone was counted only a few times. The rearrangement joins TRBV4-2 to TRBJ2-5; 7 nucleotides match TRBD2. The ends lost 4 bases at V and 0 bases at J; junction bases unmatched: 5. CDR3 length: 15 residues. Germline V gives CDR1 LGHNA, CDR2 YNFKEQ. The CDR3 sequence is CASSRRGDYQETQYF. The CDR3 DNA follows: TGTGCCAGCAGCCGCCGGGGGGATTACCAAGAGACCCAGTACTTC.

The chain joins TRBV18 to TRBJ2-1; 9 bases map to TRBD2. V lost 3 bases to trimming and J lost 5 bases; unmatched junction nucleotides: 5. The CDR3 totals 15 residues. Germline values: CDR1 KGHSH, CDR2 LQKENI. This CDR3 reads CASSPLAGRDNEQFF. CDR3 nucleotides: TGTGCCAGCTCACCTCTAGCGGGAAGGGACAATGAGCAGTTCTTC.

The J gene is TRBJ1-4, the V gene TRBV19; maybe TRBD1 (6 bases). The CDR3 runs to 15 residues. The germline V gene encodes CDR1 LNHDA and CDR2 SQIVND (reference sequence). Trimming took 7 bases from V and 4 from J, leaving 16 bases between them. CDR3 sequence: CASKDPGQLNEKLFF. CDR3 DNA sequence: TGTGCCAGTAAAGACCCGGGACAACTTAATGAAAAACTGTTTTTT.

This clone was recorded once. This chain uses TRBV11-3 with TRBJ2-1; D is unresolved. This CDR3 has 14 amino acids. V lost 3 bases, J lost 4 bases, and 10 bases lay in between. Germline CDR1 is SGHNT and CDR2 is YENEEA. In nucleotides, the CDR3 is TGTGCCAGCAGCTTTTCCAACCGATACAATGAGCAGTTCTTC. Translating it yields CASSFSNRYNEQFF.

The sample holds a few counts of this clone. The same CDR3 also results from other DNA sequences found in this sample. The rearrangement joins TRBV27 to TRBJ1-2; 8 bases line up with TRBD1. The germline V gene has CDR1 MNHEY and CDR2 SMNVEV (reference sequence). CDR3 length: 13 residues. V dropped 4 bases and J dropped 3; count of bases not matched to a gene: 1. This chain's CDR3 is CASSSTGDYGYTF. CDR3 coding DNA: TGTGCCAGCAGTTCGACAGGGGACTATGGCTACACCTTC.

The chain recombines TRBV5-1 with TRBJ2-3, with 11 bases fitting TRBD1. This CDR3 comprises 15 residues. V shed 4 bases, J shed 3 bases, and the junction held 4 bases outside the gene matches. Germline CDR1 and CDR2: SGHRS and YFSETQ. This CDR3 reads CASSIGTGGTDTQYF. Written as DNA, the CDR3 is TGCGCCAGCAGCATCGGGACAGGGGGAACAGATACGCAGTATTTT.